Presented here are 25 T cell receptor beta chains from one specimen sequenced in a study of cytomegalovirus exposure and HLA in healthy donors (TCRdb year 2017). Libraries were built with the immunoSEQ multiplex PCR assay. For the multiplex PCR, a mixture combining 60 forward primers for TCR Vbeta segments and 13 reverse primers for TCR Jbeta segments was used. The source is immuneACCESS, and TCRdb retained only in-frame sequences with V and J called. Part of the clones is not carried over; for the studies checked, unresolved V genes explain less than half of this, and the remainder is unexplained. The table for this sample lists 75,000 to 95,000 clones; just under 70% of them were counted only once. More than 2.5% of the sample goes to the ten largest clones. Specimen: PBMCs. All receptors derive from a man between 50 and 59 years old in good health and CMV-seronegative.

The chain has TRBV6-6 and TRBJ1-1; 9 bases match TRBD1. The CDR3 contains 15 residues. The J segment lost 1 base and the V segment lost 4 bases, leaving 4 bases of the junction unmatched. Germline CDR1 is MNHNY and CDR2 is SVGAGI (reference sequence). The CDR3 sequence is CASSSLDRGNTEAFF. DNA of the CDR3: TGTGCCAGCAGTTCCCTGGACAGGGGGAACACTGAAGCTTTCTTT.

CDR3 sequence reads: CAWSIGGPYEQYV. In DNA, the CDR3 is TGTGCCTGGAGTATAGGGGGACCTTACGAGCAGTACGTC. J is TRBJ2-7 and V is TRBV30; maybe TRBD1 (6 bases). The CDR3 spans 13 residues. CDR1 and CDR2 (germline): GTSNPN, SVGIG (reference sequence). V was pared by 2 bases and J by 4 bases, with 12 bases between.

The V gene is TRBV6-5, the J gene TRBJ1-2; 9 bases fit TRBD1. Germline V gene data show CDR1 as MNHEY and CDR2 as SVGAGI. This CDR3 is built from 12 residues. Trimming cost V 5 bases and J 8 bases; bases outside gene matches: 3. The CDR3: CASSRTGDGYTF. For the CDR3, the DNA is TGTGCCAGCAGTCGGACAGGGGACGGCTACACCTTC.

The chain combines TRBV2 with TRBJ2-5; 9 positions agree with TRBD2. Trimming cost V 2 bases and J 6 bases; bases outside gene matches: 4. This CDR3 spans 14 amino acids. Per germline, CDR1 SNHLY and CDR2 FYNNEI. The CDR3, as DNA: TGTGCCAGCAGTGAACCCAGCGGGGGGCAGACCCAGTACTTC. It codes for CASSEPSGGQTQYF.

V usage is TRBV4-1 and J usage is TRBJ1-2; D perhaps matches TRBD1 (5 bases). Germline lookup yields CDR1 MGHRA and CDR2 YSYEKL. The CDR3 runs to 17 residues. Trimming took off 1 base at V and 4 bases at J, with 19 bases between the two ends. The CDR3 region has the DNA TGCGCCAGCAGCCAAGGACCCCGGGGGACGGCATCCTATGGCTACACCTTC. This sequence encodes CASSQGPRGTASYGYTF.

The rearrangement uses TRBV19 and TRBJ2-7; perhaps TRBD1 as D (5 bases). There are 13 residues in the CDR3. In germline, CDR1 is LNHDA, CDR2 SQIVND (reference sequence). Trimming left V 3 bases short and J 4 bases short, with 10 bases between. The CDR3 loop reads CASSISQGYEQYV. The CDR3 DNA reads as TGTGCCAGTAGTATTTCTCAGGGTTACGAGCAGTACGTC.

A note on this clone: This is likely a read error, given that the CDR3 carries no conserved phenylalanine or tryptophan at its end. The rearrangement uses TRBV29-1 and TRBJ1-2; 7 bases agree with TRBD1. The CDR3 loop spans 13 amino acids. Germline CDR1 and CDR2: SQVTM and ANQGSEA. J gave up 2 bases and V 6 bases, and 6 bases lay outside the gene matches. The CDR3 here is CSVRRGDNYGYTV. The CDR3 DNA reads as TGCAGCGTCCGCAGGGGGGACAACTATGGCTACACCGTC.

This chain uses TRBV27 with TRBJ1-4, with 7 bases identical to TRBD1. This CDR3 comprises 16 residues. V dropped 1 base and J dropped 7; count of bases not matched to a gene: 9. Germline V gene data show CDR1 as MNHEY and CDR2 as SMNVEV (reference sequence). CDR3 amino acids: CASSLLGAGGGEKLFF. The CDR3 DNA follows: TGTGCCAGCAGTTTATTGGGGGCAGGGGGAGGTGAAAAACTGTTTTTT. The full variable domain, in which reference TRBV27 and TRBJ1-4 provide the parts outside the CDR3, is EAQVTQNPRYLITVTGKKLTVTCSQNMNHEYMSWYRQDPGLGLRQIYYSMNVEVTDKGDVPEGYKVSRKEKRNFPLILESPSPNQTSLYFCASSLLGAGGGEKLFFGSGTQLSVL.

This clone has a handful of counts. V usage is TRBV7-6 and J usage is TRBJ2-1; D possibly corresponds to TRBD2 (5 bases). CDR1 SGHVS and CDR2 FNYEAQ come from the germline V gene. This CDR3 region has 14 residues. V was pared by 0 bases and J by 7 bases, with 10 bases between. The CDR3 DNA reads TGTGCCAGCAGCTTAGCGGGAGTACGTAATGAGCAGTTCTTC. Amino acid sequence: CASSLAGVRNEQFF.

This clone was observed a few times. The rearrangement joins TRBV2 to TRBJ2-1, with D perhaps matching TRBD1 (5 bases). The ends were cut back, 3 bases at V and 6 bases at J, with 18 bases in the middle. Germline CDR1 SNHLY, CDR2 FYNNEI. The CDR3 totals 16 residues. CDR3 DNA: TGTGCCAGCAGTGATCGGGCGGCCGTAAGGGGCAATGAGCAGTTCTTC. It yields the protein CASSDRAAVRGNEQFF.

The J gene is TRBJ2-5, the V gene TRBV25-1, with a tentative D call TRBD2 (6 bases). Germline V gene sequence: CDR1 MGHDK, CDR2 SYGVNS. This CDR3 spans 16 amino acids. Trimming stripped 1 base from V and 1 base from J, with 13 bases between. DNA for the CDR3: TGTGCCAGCAGTGAATTCCCGGGAGTAGGCCAAGAGACCCAGTACTTC. Its translation is CASSEFPGVGQETQYF.

In nucleotides, the CDR3 is TGTGCCAGCGGACAGGGGCAACCCTACTATGGCTACACCTTC. Protein sequence: CASGQGQPYYGYTF. The chain joins TRBV6-1 to TRBJ1-2; the match to TRBD1 covers 9 bases. This CDR3 spans 14 amino acids. V shed 8 bases and J 3 bases; nucleotides not matched to a gene: 7. Germline CDR1 is MNHNS and CDR2 is SASEGT.

The chain's CDR3 is CASSGRGLFNSPLHF. The DNA of the CDR3 is TGTGCCAGCAGTGGCCGGGGATTATTTAATTCACCCCTCCACTTT. V is TRBV2 and J is TRBJ1-6; D is unresolved. The CDR3 covers 15 residues. Trimming removed 4 bases from V and 6 bases from J, with 13 bases in between. Germline CDR1 reads SNHLY; CDR2 reads FYNNEI.

This clone has just a few counts. The rearrangement uses TRBV6-6 and TRBJ1-5; TRBD1 is a possible D gene (6 bases). Trimming cost V 5 bases and J 4 bases, with 12 bases left between them. CDR1 MNHNY and CDR2 SVGAGI come from the germline V gene (reference sequence). CDR3 size: 14 residues. The CDR3 DNA reads as TGTGCCAGCAGTCGCAGGGGTGGGAATCAGCCCCAGCATTTT. Its translation: CASSRRGGNQPQHF.

The chain recombines TRBV7-9 with TRBJ2-5; a possible D gene is TRBD1 (6 bases). Looked up from germline, CDR1 is SEHNR and CDR2 is FQNEAQ (reference sequence). Trimming removed 5 bases from V and 5 bases from J, with 9 bases in between. The CDR3 length is 12 residues. The chain's CDR3 is CASSDRRETQYF. CDR3 sequence (DNA): TGTGCCAGCAGCGACAGGCGGGAGACCCAGTACTTC.

The chain recombines TRBV5-8 with TRBJ2-1, with D possibly TRBD2 on 5 matching bases. This CDR3 has 14 residues. Trimming stripped 4 bases from V and 4 bases from J, with 12 bases between. Per germline, CDR1 SGHTS and CDR2 YDEGEE. The DNA of the CDR3 is TGTGCCAGCAGCCCCCTAGGCGGGTACAATGAGCAGTTCTTC. This translates into CASSPLGGYNEQFF.

This clone was picked up a small number of times. The chain has TRBV9 and TRBJ2-6; D is undetermined. This CDR3 has 13 amino acids. Between the trimmed V and J ends, which lost 8 bases and 1 base, there was a span of 7 bases. In germline, CDR1 is SGDLS, CDR2 YYNGEE. For the CDR3, the DNA is TGTGCCAGTGCCAGGTCTGGGGCCAACGTCCTGACTTTC. Encoded protein: CASARSGANVLTF.

This clone has more than one count but fewer than ten. This chain connects TRBV20-1 to TRBJ1-1, with unresolved D. Germline-derived CDR1 and CDR2 are DFQATT and SNEGSKA (reference sequence). Trimming left V 0 bases short and J 12 bases short, with 11 bases between. The CDR3 spans 11 residues. Here the CDR3 reads CSAREYRISFF. DNA for the CDR3: TGCAGTGCTAGAGAGTACAGAATTTCTTTCTTT.

The V call is TRBV5-4, the J call TRBJ2-1, with D maybe TRBD1 (6 bases). The germline V gene encodes CDR1 SGHNT and CDR2 YYREEE (reference sequence). The CDR3 covers 14 residues. V was clipped by 4 bases and J by 6 bases, with 14 bases between them. The CDR3 loop is CASSKRTDSNEQFF. In nucleotides, the CDR3 is TGTGCCAGCAGCAAAAGGACAGACAGCAATGAGCAGTTCTTC.

V gene TRBV7-3 combines with J gene TRBJ2-2, with 10 bases identical to TRBD2. Germline lookup yields CDR1 SGHTA and CDR2 FQGTGA. CDR3 length: 19 amino acids. The V and J ends lost 5 bases and 3 bases, in that order; junction bases with no gene match: 15. The CDR3 nucleotides are TGTGCCAGCAGCCCCCGGACTAGCGGACTGGGAGGTGACACCGGGGAGCTGTTTTTT. Translated: CASSPRTSGLGGDTGELFF.

The chain combines TRBV6-4 with TRBJ2-3; TRBD2 aligns across 9 bases. Unmatched junction bases numbered 6, after V lost 0 bases and J lost 2 bases. CDR3 length: 17 residues. CDR1 is MRHNA, CDR2 SNTAGT, per germline. The CDR3 DNA reads as TGTGCCAGCAGTGACTCGGTAGCGGGGGAACCCACAGATACGCAGTATTTT. It specifies CASSDSVAGEPTDTQYF.

The J gene is TRBJ2-5, the V gene TRBV4-3, with D possibly being TRBD2 (5 bases). Per the germline V gene, CDR1 is LGHNA and CDR2 is YSLEER. V lost 0 bases and J 5 bases, leaving 19 bases between the germline ends. This CDR3 is built from 17 residues. The CDR3 here is CASSQELTQGRGETQYF. CDR3 nucleotides: TGCGCCAGCAGCCAAGAGCTGACTCAAGGGCGAGGGGAGACCCAGTACTTC.

The chain joins TRBV5-6 to TRBJ2-7; 7 nucleotides line up with TRBD2. The germline CDR1 and CDR2 sequences are SGHDT and YYEEEE. CDR3 length: 14 amino acids. J was trimmed by 6 bases and V by 0 bases; bases with no gene match: 6. The CDR3 loop reads CASSLVGGISEQYF. CDR3 coding DNA: TGTGCCAGCAGCTTGGTGGGGGGGATCTCCGAGCAGTACTTC.

This chain uses TRBV29-1 with TRBJ2-3; no firm D call. V was cut by 0 bases and J by 4 bases, with 11 bases left in between. Per the germline V gene, CDR1 is SQVTM and CDR2 is ANQGSEA. The CDR3 extends over 14 amino acids. The DNA of the CDR3 is TGCAGCGTTGAAGAGGCTAGGTTACCAGATACGCAGTATTTT. As protein: CSVEEARLPDTQYF.

The V gene is TRBV7-3, the J gene TRBJ2-3; the match to TRBD2 covers 9 bases. CDR3 length: 15 amino acids. The trim removed 2 bases at V and 5 bases at J, leaving 5 bases unmatched. The germline CDR1 and CDR2 sequences are SGHTA and FQGTGA. CDR3 in amino acids: CASSLQAGGRDTQYF. CDR3 sequence (DNA): TGTGCCAGCAGCTTACAAGCGGGGGGCAGAGATACGCAGTATTTT.